The next 28 T cell receptor beta chains were all read from a single sample in a study of vaccination and CD4 T cells after COVID-19 (dated 2022 in TCRdb). Libraries came from PCR. TCRdb lists the instrument as Illumina iSeq 100. DNA from cultured CD4+ T cells underwent TCR sequencing with the Oncomine TCR Beta short-read assay at the Johns Hopkins FTIC core. Using fastp at Q25 and MiXCR, TCRdb reprocessed the public reads and kept productive beta chains. Rows merge per CDR3 protein into single entries with the most common DNA and genes. The sample table records under 15,000 distinct CDR3 sequences; 52% of these occur just once. The ten biggest clones cover roughly 17% of the sample. The sample's treatment or condition label, decoded: roughly ten-day PBMC culture with coronavirus spike peptide pools or control peptides (ViraFEST assay). The antigens these receptors bind are not known. The sample taken for sequencing was CD4+ T cells from blood, cultured in vitro. The source of these receptors is a human donor who had recovered from COVID-19.

This clonotype came up once. This rearrangement joins TRBV6-2 or TRBV6-3 to TRBJ2-5, with D possibly TRBD2 on 5 matching bases. The CDR3 extends over 13 amino acids. V lost 2 bases and J 5 bases, leaving 9 bases between the germline ends. The germline gives CDR1 MNHEY, CDR2 SVGEGT. The CDR3 nucleotides read TGTGCCAGCAGTTACCGGACTCCTGAGACCCAGTACTTC. Protein product: CASSYRTPETQYF.

The sample holds a few counts of this clonotype. The rearrangement joins TRBV20-1 to TRBJ2-3; 8 bases map to TRBD2. The CDR3 has 13 amino acids. With V trimmed by 6 bases and J by 6 bases, 8 bases remained unmatched. CDR1 and CDR2 from the germline V gene are DFQATT and SNEGSKA (reference sequence). Here the CDR3 reads CSAERLAWDTQYF. The CDR3 region has the DNA TGCAGTGCAGAAAGACTAGCGTGGGATACGCAGTATTTT.

The chain uses TRBV7-2 and TRBJ2-3; 8 bases agree with TRBD2. Unmatched junction bases numbered 8, after V lost 2 bases and J lost 4 bases. The CDR3 length is 16 residues. Germline V lookup: CDR1 SGHTA, CDR2 FQGNSA. The DNA of the CDR3 is TGTGCCAGCAGCTTAACCGGGACTAGTTGGGCAGATACGCAGTATTTT. Its protein product is CASSLTGTSWADTQYF.

The genes are TRBV11-1 and TRBJ2-5; no clear D gene. The V end lost 1 base, the J end lost 3 bases, and 9 bases lay between the germline ends. Germline CDR1 SGHAT, CDR2 FQDESV (reference sequence). The CDR3 runs to 14 residues. CDR3 sequence: CASSLDWTEETQYF. Here the CDR3 DNA reads TGTGCCAGCAGCTTAGACTGGACGGAAGAGACCCAGTACTTC.

The rearrangement links TRBV5-6 to TRBJ2-5, with TRBD1 matching over 10 bases. The V gene end was trimmed by 3 bases and the J gene end by 1 base; junction bases not matched to a gene: 3. Germline V gene data show CDR1 as SGHDT and CDR2 as YYEEEE. The CDR3 contains 15 residues. CDR3 nucleotide sequence: TGTGCCAGCAGCTGGACAGGGGGGGGCCAAGAGACCCAGTACTTC. Its translation: CASSWTGGGQETQYF.

The gene calls are TRBV20-1 and TRBJ2-7, with D possibly being TRBD2 (5 bases). The germline V and J ends were trimmed by 0 bases and 6 bases, with 12 bases remaining between them. This CDR3 comprises 13 residues. Germline V lookup: CDR1 DFQATT, CDR2 SNEGSKA (reference sequence). The CDR3 sequence: CSARELEGREQYF. The CDR3 DNA is TGCAGTGCTAGAGAACTAGAAGGGCGCGAGCAGTACTTC.

This clonotype was counted only a few times. V is TRBV7-9 and J is TRBJ2-1, with TRBD2 matching over 13 bases. There are 19 residues in the CDR3. CDR1 and CDR2 from the germline V gene are SEHNR and FQNEAQ (reference sequence). V was clipped by 7 bases and J by 6 bases; unmatched bases: 18. CDR3 DNA sequence: TGTGCCAGCATCCAAGGACTAGCGGGAGTGTTGGCTCGTGGCAATGAGCAGTTCTTC. It translates to CASIQGLAGVLARGNEQFF.

This clonotype has a handful of counts. The chain links TRBV7-3 to TRBJ2-3, with 13 bases aligning to TRBD2. The CDR3 extends over 17 amino acids. Germline CDR1 is SGHTA and CDR2 is FQGTGA. With 4 bases clipped from V and 0 bases from J, the junction kept 4 bases outside the gene matches. The CDR3 nucleotides read TGTGCCAGCAGCTCGGGACTAGCGGGACCTAGCACAGATACGCAGTATTTT. Protein sequence: CASSSGLAGPSTDTQYF.

This chain links TRBV2 with TRBJ1-2, with D perhaps TRBD1 (6 bases). The V gene lost 6 bases and the J gene lost 4 bases, with 24 bases spanning the gap. The CDR3 consists of 17 residues. Germline assignment: CDR1 SNHLY and CDR2 FYNNEI. CDR3 sequence reads: CASRSPGVRGESYGYTF. The CDR3 region has the DNA TGTGCCAGCAGAAGTCCTGGGGTCAGGGGCGAAAGCTATGGCTACACCTTC.

The rearrangement links TRBV7-9 to TRBJ2-2; D gene uncertain. Germline V CDR1 and CDR2: SEHNR, FQNEAQ (reference sequence). V dropped 1 base and J dropped 6 bases, with 6 bases sitting between them. The CDR3 totals 13 residues. The CDR3, as DNA: TGTGCCAGCAGCTTAGTCCCCCCCGGGGAGCTGTTTTTT. Residues: CASSLVPPGELFF.

The J gene is TRBJ1-5, the V gene TRBV2; weak D call: TRBD1 (6 bases). Germline CDR1 SNHLY, CDR2 FYNNEI. With 8 bases removed from V and 0 bases from J, the gap between germline ends came to 14 bases. The CDR3 has 15 amino acids. The CDR3 spells CASGGQIYSNQPQHF. Written as DNA, the CDR3 is TGTGCCAGCGGAGGACAGATTTATAGCAATCAGCCCCAGCATTTT.

The CDR3 DNA reads as TGTGCCAGCAGCCGGATAAACAATCAGCCCCAGCATTTT. This encodes CASSRINNQPQHF. This chain links TRBV28 with TRBJ1-5; D is unclear. CDR1 MDHEN and CDR2 SYDVKM come from the germline V gene. The CDR3 consists of 13 residues. V shed 6 bases and J shed 3 bases, with 9 bases lying between them.

The chain combines TRBV6-4 with TRBJ1-2; D is ambiguous. The CDR3 length is 12 residues. The germline V and J ends were trimmed by 0 bases and 12 bases, with 11 bases remaining between them. The germline CDR1 and CDR2 sequences are MRHNA and SNTAGT. CDR3 bases: TGTGCCAGCAGTGACTCGAAGCGGGTAGACACCTTC. This encodes CASSDSKRVDTF.

The chain carries TRBV20-1 and TRBJ2-6; D not resolved. This CDR3 is 13 amino acids long. CDR1 and CDR2 (germline): DFQATT, SNEGSKA (reference sequence). V was shortened by 5 bases and J by 3 bases, with 8 bases between the two germline ends. Here the CDR3 reads CSAENGGANVLTF. Written as DNA, the CDR3 is TGCAGTGCTGAAAACGGTGGGGCCAACGTCCTGACTTTC.

V and J are TRBV20-1 and TRBJ2-3; TRBD2 matches at 12 bases. V lost 5 bases to trimming and J lost 2 bases; unmatched junction nucleotides: 5. Germline CDR1 and CDR2: DFQATT and SNEGSKA (reference sequence). The CDR3 length is 15 residues. The CDR3 protein is CSALRLAGATDTQYF. In nucleotides, the CDR3 is TGCAGTGCTTTACGACTAGCGGGGGCCACAGATACGCAGTATTTT.

The chain employs TRBV28 and TRBJ2-3; no reliable D call. Trimming left V 2 bases short and J 1 base short, with 7 bases between. CDR3 length: 14 residues. Germline CDR1 and CDR2: MDHEN and SYDVKM. DNA for the CDR3: TGTGCCAGCAGTTTAAGAGGTGGCACAGATACGCAGTATTTT. Its translation: CASSLRGGTDTQYF.

The chain has TRBV4-2 and TRBJ2-5; 8 bases fit TRBD2. CDR1 and CDR2 from the germline V gene are LGHNA and YNFKEQ. The CDR3 is 20 amino acids. Losses at the gene ends were 0 bases for V and 2 bases for J; bases not matched to a gene: 17. CDR3: CASSQEWSSRGLGGQETQYF. Here the CDR3 DNA reads TGTGCCAGCAGCCAAGAATGGTCATCGAGGGGACTAGGTGGACAAGAGACCCAGTACTTC.

This clonotype came up a few times. The chain uses TRBV7-9 and TRBJ2-3; D not certain. CDR3 length: 16 residues. In germline, CDR1 is SEHNR, CDR2 FQNEAQ (reference sequence). Trimming took 5 bases from V and 1 from J, leaving 16 bases between them. The CDR3 DNA is TGTGCCAGCAGCCAAATAGCCCTGGAAGGCACAGATACGCAGTATTTT. Translated, it gives CASSQIALEGTDTQYF.

This clonotype was counted a few times. The chain joins TRBV20-1 to TRBJ1-6; D gene unclear. The CDR3 extends over 14 amino acids. The germline V gene encodes CDR1 DFQATT and CDR2 SNEGSKA (reference sequence). Trimming cost V 5 bases and J 9 bases, with 17 bases left between them. Here the CDR3 reads CSAYASWAGSPLHF. The CDR3, as DNA: TGCAGTGCTTACGCCTCGTGGGCCGGTTCACCCCTCCACTTT.

This clonotype has a handful of counts. This rearrangement joins TRBV7-9 to TRBJ2-1; 8 bases agree with TRBD2. The CDR3 totals 12 residues. CDR1 and CDR2 (germline): SEHNR, FQNEAQ (reference sequence). The J segment lost 6 bases and the V segment lost 5 bases, leaving 0 bases of the junction unmatched. The CDR3 protein is CASSREGNEQFF. The CDR3 DNA reads TGTGCCAGCAGCCGGGAGGGCAATGAGCAGTTCTTC.

The chain employs TRBV2 and TRBJ2-6, with D uncertain. Deletions cut 6 bases from V and 4 bases from J, with 13 bases between. CDR3 size: 15 residues. Germline-derived CDR1 and CDR2 are SNHLY and FYNNEI. CDR3 residues: CASSEAQPGANVLTF. The DNA for the CDR3 is TGTGCCAGCAGCGAGGCTCAACCCGGGGCCAACGTCCTGACTTTC.

This clonotype was detected only a few times. The J gene is TRBJ1-5, the V gene TRBV7-9; D might be TRBD1 (5 bases). CDR3 length: 15 residues. CDR1 SEHNR and CDR2 FQNEAQ come from the germline V gene (reference sequence). V lost 1 base and J lost 3, with 10 bases in between. The CDR3 DNA sequence: TGTGCCAGCAGCTTAGGTGCGGGGCCCAATCAGCCCCAGCATTTT. It is translated as CASSLGAGPNQPQHF.

The chain employs TRBV20-1 and TRBJ1-3; D gene uncertain. V lost 3 bases, J lost 0 bases, and 9 bases lay in between. Germline CDR1 reads DFQATT; CDR2 reads SNEGSKA (reference sequence). The CDR3 has 14 residues. The CDR3: CSARDFSSGNTIYF. CDR3 in DNA: TGCAGTGCTAGGGACTTCAGCTCTGGAAACACCATATATTTT.

This clonotype has just one count. V gene TRBV12-3 or TRBV12-4 combines with J gene TRBJ2-5, with D perhaps matching TRBD2 (5 bases). The CDR3 has 13 residues. The V end lost 7 bases, the J end lost 7 bases, and 16 bases lay between the germline ends. This CDR3 reads CASNLGRVGTQYF. The CDR3 DNA sequence: TGTGCCAGCAATCTGGGGAGAGTAGGGACCCAGTACTTC.

V is TRBV7-8 and J is TRBJ2-5; 7 bases line up with TRBD2. This CDR3 region has 15 residues. Germline trimming cut 3 bases from V and 5 bases from J; bases unmatched to any gene: 9. Germline CDR1 SGHVS, CDR2 FQNEAQ. CDR3 amino acids: CASSFLAGVAETQYF. CDR3 nucleotide sequence: TGTGCCAGCAGCTTTTTGGCGGGAGTGGCGGAGACCCAGTACTTC.

J is TRBJ1-6 and V is TRBV4-1; TRBD1 agrees at 7 bases. With V trimmed by 2 bases and J by 10 bases, 8 bases remained unmatched. The CDR3 totals 15 residues. CDR1 MGHRA and CDR2 YSYEKL come from the germline V gene. The CDR3 region is CASSQLAGGRSPLHF. In DNA form, the CDR3 reads TGCGCCAGCAGCCAATTAGCAGGGGGTAGGTCACCCCTCCACTTT.

V and J are TRBV6-1 and TRBJ2-7; TRBD2 might be the D (7 bases). The CDR3 spans 15 residues. V lost 4 bases and J 4 bases, leaving 17 bases between the germline ends. The germline CDR1 and CDR2 sequences are MNHNS and SASEGT. The CDR3 sequence is CASSGGTPGGYEQYF. The DNA of the CDR3 is TGTGCCAGCAGTGGCGGGACACCCGGGGGGTACGAGCAGTACTTC.

Only a few counts were recorded for this clonotype. The chain is built from TRBV10-3 and TRBJ2-3; 9 bases line up with TRBD2. Per germline, CDR1 ENHRY and CDR2 SYGVKD. V shed 4 bases and J 0 bases; nucleotides not matched to a gene: 2. The CDR3 spans 15 residues. CDR3 amino acids: CAISGLAESTDTQYF. The CDR3, as DNA: TGTGCCATCAGTGGACTAGCGGAAAGCACAGATACGCAGTATTTT.